Listed below are T cell receptor beta chains from one sample, sequenced in a study of blood T cell repertoires in COVID-19. Measured with immunoSEQ multiplex PCR; TCRdb has only the in-frame clones, and not every one. This table has some 240,000 clones, 75% to 85% appearing once. Sequenced sample: peripheral blood. The origin of the receptors is an elderly woman with COVID-19, enrolled during active disease. The CDR3 runs from the conserved cysteine through the conserved F or W. D genes are given only for firm matches.

V gene	D gene	CDR3 length	J gene	CDR3 protein
TRBV19	-	14	TRBJ1-6	CASRDLAYNSPLHF
TRBV9	TRBD1	15	TRBJ1-2	CASSVRSGGEYGYTF
TRBV5-4	TRBD1	15	TRBJ1-5	CASSLGGQHNQPQHF
TRBV25-1	TRBD1	15	TRBJ2-3	CARPDREGVEDTQYF
TRBV5-1	TRBD1	13	TRBJ1-4	CATSRGLNEKLFF
TRBV6-5	-	13	TRBJ1-5	CASQQGGNQPQHF
TRBV24-1	-	16	TRBJ2-2	CATSDPLKGSAGELFF
TRBV7-3	TRBD1	15	TRBJ2-2	CASSVQGAPTGELFF
TRBV3-1/TRBV3-2	TRBD2	14	TRBJ2-3	CASRRGSSGDTQYF
TRBV24-1	-	14	TRBJ1-2	CATSDAGARSGYTF
TRBV4-1	-	13	TRBJ1-1	CASSLNGNTEAFF
TRBV5-5	-	15	TRBJ2-3	CASRGQGAGTDTQYF
TRBV28	-	12	TRBJ1-2	CASSSGLGGYTF
TRBV4-3	-	15	TRBJ1-2	CASSQRSTGPYGYTF
TRBV30	-	17	TRBJ2-1	CAWSSLGTPAPTAEQFF
TRBV21-1	-	18	TRBJ1-6	CASSNGTGRSSYNSPLHF
TRBV7-2	-	15	TRBJ1-1	CASSSRGRLNTEAFF